This T cell receptor beta chain is drawn from a study of blood T cell repertoires in COVID-19. Background on the study: Samples of COVID-19 (acute and convalescent) were obtained from the United States, Italy and Spain. The cDNA or gDNA used as material had been derived from T cells, B-cell-depleted T cells, or PBMCs.

Per the authors' pipeline: From reference gene primer amplification, estimates of nucleated cell counts were derived. Method: immunoSEQ multiplex PCR; TCRdb's copy keeps in-frame clones and lacks some. That table is the source of V, J and clone size, and D and trimming were worked out from the DNA. The sample gives 80,000 to 95,000 clones, 81% of which show up once; about 40% is in the top ten. The CDR3 has 15 amino acids. Germline V gene lookup returns CDR1 SGHRS and CDR2 YFSETQ. Trimming pared 4 bases from V and 0 bases from J, leaving 11 bases between. Sequencing was carried out using peripheral blood. The chain employs TRBV5-1 and TRBJ1-5, with D possibly TRBD1 on 5 matching bases. The TCR comes from an elderly man with acute or convalescent COVID-19. As DNA, the CDR3 is TGCGCCAGCAGCCCGGGACTTACTAGCAATCAGCCCCAGCATTTT. It is translated as CASSPGLTSNQPQHF.